This paragraph reports one TCR beta chain. MiXCR, run by TCRdb on the RT-PCR reads, gives a single entry per CDR3 protein. Of 84,000 or so distinct CDR3 sequences detected, about 48% appear once; the ten largest clones hold more than 55%. The data were obtained in a study of patients and donors after allogeneic stem cell transplantation. V lost 2 bases to trimming and J lost 7 bases; unmatched junction nucleotides: 1. The CDR3 has 13 amino acids. This sequence joins TRBV12-3 or TRBV12-4 and TRBJ2-2; TRBD1 aligns across 7 bases. This receptor was obtained from a human donor who was either an allogeneic HSCT recipient or a stem cell or donor lymphocyte infusion donor (not recorded which). It is not recorded whose cells these are; they may come from a transplant donor. Material: blood, either unsorted or a sorted T cell fraction (not recorded which). This CDR3 reads CASSLQGVGELFF. The CDR3 coding sequence is TGTGCCAGCAGTTTACAGGGGGTCGGGGAGCTGTTTTTT.